The rows below give T cell receptor beta chains drawn from one sample of a study of blood T cell repertoires in COVID-19. Some clones are missing from TCRdb's copy, which holds only in-frame ones; the method was immunoSEQ multiplex PCR. The repertoire holds about 210,000 clones, with about 86% as singletons. The sequenced material came from peripheral blood. Receptor source: a woman aged 45-65 years with acute or convalescent COVID-19. CDR3s include the opening cysteine and the closing phenylalanine or tryptophan. A D gene is named only where the DNA matches it firmly. Clone size is not always given. Where it is, it says once, few, many or a class for expanded clones.

cdr3_nt: TGTGCCAGCAGTTTACTAACCGGGACTAGCGGCCAAGAGACCCAGTACTTC; cdr3_aa: CASSLLTGTSGQETQYF; clone_size: NA; d_call: TRBD2; j_call: TRBJ2-5; v_call: TRBV2
cdr3_nt: TGTGCCAGCAGCCCGACAGGATATGGCTACACCTTC; cdr3_aa: CASSPTGYGYTF; clone_size: NA; d_call: NA; j_call: TRBJ1-2; v_call: TRBV6-2/TRBV6-3
cdr3_nt: TGTGCCAGCAGTCTTCAGACAGGGGTCTTCAACGAGCAGTACTTC; cdr3_aa: CASSLQTGVFNEQYF; clone_size: NA; d_call: TRBD1; j_call: TRBJ2-7; v_call: TRBV2
cdr3_nt: TGTGCCAGTAGTATCCGGACAGATGGCGAGCAGTACTTC; cdr3_aa: CASSIRTDGEQYF; clone_size: NA; d_call: NA; j_call: TRBJ2-7; v_call: TRBV19
cdr3_nt: TGTGCCAGCAGTCAGCTAGCGGGAGTAAGTTTAAGCTACGAGCAGTACTTC; cdr3_aa: CASSQLAGVSLSYEQYF; clone_size: NA; d_call: TRBD2; j_call: TRBJ2-7; v_call: TRBV6-2/TRBV6-3
cdr3_nt: TGTGCCACCAGTGCTGGAGGTGGAAACACCATATATTTT; cdr3_aa: CATSAGGGNTIYF; clone_size: few; d_call: NA; j_call: TRBJ1-3; v_call: TRBV24-1
cdr3_nt: TGTGCCAGCAGGATGACAGGGCTTAATGAAAAACTGTTTTTT; cdr3_aa: CASRMTGLNEKLFF; clone_size: few; d_call: TRBD1; j_call: TRBJ1-4; v_call: TRBV2
cdr3_nt: TGTGCCAGCAGCACAGTCTCGACAGGGGGATCCTACGAGCAGTACTTC; cdr3_aa: CASSTVSTGGSYEQYF; clone_size: NA; d_call: TRBD1; j_call: TRBJ2-7; v_call: TRBV7-2
cdr3_nt: TGTGCCAGCAGCTTAGGGACAGCCTATGGCTACACCTTC; cdr3_aa: CASSLGTAYGYTF; clone_size: NA; d_call: NA; j_call: TRBJ1-2; v_call: TRBV7-9
cdr3_nt: TGTGCCAGCAGTAAGCACGGGGGGGGAAGTGAAAAACTGTTTTTT; cdr3_aa: CASSKHGGGSEKLFF; clone_size: NA; d_call: NA; j_call: TRBJ1-4; v_call: TRBV2
cdr3_nt: TGTGCCAGTAGTATAGCAGGACAGGAGTACTATGGCTACACCTTC; cdr3_aa: CASSIAGQEYYGYTF; clone_size: once; d_call: TRBD1; j_call: TRBJ1-2; v_call: TRBV19
cdr3_nt: TGTGCCTGGGGATCCCGAGGGGGGAGGGCCGTAAATGAGCAGTTCTTC; cdr3_aa: CAWGSRGGRAVNEQFF; clone_size: NA; d_call: NA; j_call: TRBJ2-1; v_call: TRBV30
cdr3_nt: TGTGCCACCGGGCAGGGGCCTTCGGAAGGGGCCAACGTCCTGACTTTC; cdr3_aa: CATGQGPSEGANVLTF; clone_size: NA; d_call: NA; j_call: TRBJ2-6; v_call: TRBV10-3
cdr3_nt: TGTGCCAGCAGCTTAGGGGCGGGAGGGGTCAATGAGCAGTTCTTC; cdr3_aa: CASSLGAGGVNEQFF; clone_size: NA; d_call: TRBD2; j_call: TRBJ2-1; v_call: TRBV11-2
cdr3_nt: TGTGCCAGCAGTGTACAGGGGGCTGGATTCTTT; cdr3_aa: CASSVQGAGFF; clone_size: NA; d_call: TRBD1; j_call: TRBJ1-1; v_call: TRBV28
cdr3_nt: TGTGCCTGGGAAAGTAGCTCCTACGAGCAGTACTTC; cdr3_aa: CAWESSSYEQYF; clone_size: few; d_call: NA; j_call: TRBJ2-7; v_call: TRBV30
cdr3_nt: TGTGCCAGTTCTTGGGGTAGGGAGTCCGAGCAGTACTTC; cdr3_aa: CASSWGRESEQYF; clone_size: NA; d_call: NA; j_call: TRBJ2-7; v_call: TRBV5-6
cdr3_nt: TGTGCCAGCAGTGATGGTCTCCCTGGGAGCTATGGCTACACCTTC; cdr3_aa: CASSDGLPGSYGYTF; clone_size: NA; d_call: NA; j_call: TRBJ1-2; v_call: TRBV2
cdr3_nt: TGTGCCAGCAGCCCACCGGACAGGCGTGAAGCTTTCTTT; cdr3_aa: CASSPPDRREAFF; clone_size: NA; d_call: TRBD1; j_call: TRBJ1-1; v_call: TRBV7-9
cdr3_nt: TGTGCCAGCAGTTTAATACTAGCGGGGATCTACGAGCAGTACTTC; cdr3_aa: CASSLILAGIYEQYF; clone_size: NA; d_call: TRBD2; j_call: TRBJ2-7; v_call: TRBV28
cdr3_nt: TGTGCCAGCAGCTCCCATAGCGGGCTCTACGAGCAGTACTTC; cdr3_aa: CASSSHSGLYEQYF; clone_size: NA; d_call: TRBD2; j_call: TRBJ2-7; v_call: TRBV5-4
cdr3_nt: TGTGCCAGCAGCTTAAGGGGGGGTTCTGAAGCTTTCTTT; cdr3_aa: CASSLRGGSEAFF; clone_size: NA; d_call: NA; j_call: TRBJ1-1; v_call: TRBV7-6
cdr3_nt: TGTGCCACCAGCGGCGGACAGGGGAGGGCGGAGACCCAGTACTTC; cdr3_aa: CATSGGQGRAETQYF; clone_size: NA; d_call: TRBD1; j_call: TRBJ2-5; v_call: TRBV15
cdr3_nt: TGTGCCAGCAGCTTACAGGGTGCATCCTACGAGCAGTACTTC; cdr3_aa: CASSLQGASYEQYF; clone_size: NA; d_call: NA; j_call: TRBJ2-7; v_call: TRBV5-6
cdr3_nt: TGTGCCAGCAGCGTCACTGGACAGCCCTTGGGGGAGCTGTTTTTT; cdr3_aa: CASSVTGQPLGELFF; clone_size: few; d_call: NA; j_call: TRBJ2-2; v_call: TRBV9
cdr3_nt: TGTGCCTGGAGCCCCGGACAGGGAAAAGCTTTCTTT; cdr3_aa: CAWSPGQGKAFF; clone_size: NA; d_call: TRBD1; j_call: TRBJ1-1; v_call: TRBV30
cdr3_nt: TGTGCCAGCAGTTTAGTGGCGGATGAAAAACTGTTTTTT; cdr3_aa: CASSLVADEKLFF; clone_size: NA; d_call: NA; j_call: TRBJ1-4; v_call: TRBV28
cdr3_nt: TGCAGTGCTAGCCTGTCCTACGAGCAGTACTTC; cdr3_aa: CSASLSYEQYF; clone_size: NA; d_call: NA; j_call: TRBJ2-7; v_call: TRBV20-1
cdr3_nt: TGCGCCACTCCCCCCTATGGGACAGAAGAGACCCAGTACTTC; cdr3_aa: CATPPYGTEETQYF; clone_size: NA; d_call: TRBD1; j_call: TRBJ2-5; v_call: TRBV10-1
cdr3_nt: TGTGCCAGCAGGACAGACCCTCAGGATGAAAAACTGTTTTTT; cdr3_aa: CASRTDPQDEKLFF; clone_size: few; d_call: NA; j_call: TRBJ1-4; v_call: TRBV6-5
cdr3_nt: TGTGCCAGCACCCCAGCGGGAGGTTCCTACGAGCAGTACTTC; cdr3_aa: CASTPAGGSYEQYF; clone_size: NA; d_call: TRBD2; j_call: TRBJ2-7; v_call: TRBV28
cdr3_nt: TGCAGTGCTAGTACCCAGGGAGCCAAAAACATTCAGTACTTC; cdr3_aa: CSASTQGAKNIQYF; clone_size: NA; d_call: NA; j_call: TRBJ2-4; v_call: TRBV20-1